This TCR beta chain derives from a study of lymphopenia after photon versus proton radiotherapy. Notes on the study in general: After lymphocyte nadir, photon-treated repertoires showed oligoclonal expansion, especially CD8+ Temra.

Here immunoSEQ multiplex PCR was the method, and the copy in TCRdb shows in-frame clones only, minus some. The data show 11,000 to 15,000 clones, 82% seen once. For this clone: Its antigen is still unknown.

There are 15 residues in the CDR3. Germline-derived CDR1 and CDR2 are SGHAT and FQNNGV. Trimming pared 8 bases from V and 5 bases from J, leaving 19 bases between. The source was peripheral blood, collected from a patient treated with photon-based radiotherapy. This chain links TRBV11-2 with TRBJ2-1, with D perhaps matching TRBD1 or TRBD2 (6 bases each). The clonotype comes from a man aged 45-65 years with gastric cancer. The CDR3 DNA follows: TGTGCCAGCTTGGGCATTGGGGGGCTTCACAATGAGCAGTTCTTC. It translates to CASLGIGGLHNEQFF.